This entry describes one T cell receptor (beta chain). Its antigen is currently unknown. V lost 5 bases to trimming and J lost 7 bases; unmatched junction nucleotides: 13. Germline lookup yields CDR1 MNHNS and CDR2 SASEGT. The CDR3 sequence is 15 residues long. This record comes from a study of OX40 agonist ivuxolimab in advanced cancers. On the study more broadly: Dosing consisted of intravenous ivuxolimab at 0.01 to 10 mg/kg every 2 weeks. Patients treated during dose escalation were battling hepatocellular carcinoma, melanoma, renal cell or head and neck cancer.

TCRdb's table, derived via immunoSEQ multiplex PCR, lists solely in-frame clones and lacks some. The sample consists of tens of thousands of clones, 86% of them appearing once. Broader study findings: By week 6 at 0.1 to 3.0 mg/kg, blood CD4+ and CD8+ T cells had expanded clonally.

This chain joins TRBV6-1 and TRBJ2-7; 8 bases map to TRBD1. The source was CD4+ or CD8+ T cells sorted from blood, collected in a trial of the OX40 agonist ivuxolimab. The sequence was obtained from an adult with an advanced solid tumor such as melanoma, head and neck, liver or kidney cancer. The CDR3 DNA reads as TGTGCCAGCAGTTTGGGGGGCAGGGGGCTAGGAGAGCAGTACTTC. Amino acid sequence: CASSLGGRGLGEQYF.